The 30 T cell receptor beta chains below were found in one sample sequenced in a study of blood T cell repertoires in COVID-19. Assay used: immunoSEQ multiplex PCR; TCRdb lists only in-frame clones, some missing. The top ten hold approximately 3% of the sample, which has a few hundred thousand clones, 86% seen once. Sequencing was performed on PBMCs or T cells enriched from blood (not recorded which). Source of these receptors: a woman in her forties or fifties in a cohort exposed to, infected with or recovered from COVID-19 (not recorded which).

The CDR3 nucleotides are TGTGCCAGCAGCTTAGTCATCCAGGGAGGTGAAAAACTGTTTTTT. It encodes CASSLVIQGGEKLFF. This sequence joins TRBV7-2 and TRBJ1-4, with TRBD1 as a possible D gene (5 bases). Germline CDR1 is SGHTA and CDR2 is FQGNSA. With 1 base removed from V and 7 bases from J, the gap between germline ends came to 13 bases. CDR3 size: 15 residues.

V usage is TRBV6-1 and J usage is TRBJ1-2, with 7 bases fitting TRBD1. Germline lookup yields CDR1 MNHNS and CDR2 SASEGT. The CDR3 length is 13 residues. V lost 3 bases and J lost 4; bases outside the gene matches: 2. DNA for the CDR3: TGTGCCAGCAGTGATCCAGGGGGCTATGGCTACACCTTC. Its protein product is CASSDPGGYGYTF.

The genes are TRBV10-3 and TRBJ1-6, with TRBD1 matching over 7 bases. V shed 10 bases, J shed 13 bases, and the junction held 19 bases outside the gene matches. From germline, CDR1 is ENHRY and CDR2 SYGVKD. The CDR3 sequence is 15 residues long. The CDR3 nucleotides are TGTGCCACGGGCAGAGGGACAGACCTCGCCAGCCCCCTCCACTTT. Encoded protein: CATGRGTDLASPLHF.

The chain employs TRBV11-1 and TRBJ2-3; TRBD2 is a possible D gene (5 bases). Looked up from germline, CDR1 is SGHAT and CDR2 is FQDESV (reference sequence). V dropped 5 bases and J dropped 6 bases, with 18 bases sitting between them. The CDR3 length is 15 residues. Here the CDR3 reads CASSSTGTMGDTQYF. The CDR3, as DNA: TGTGCCAGCAGCAGTACGGGAACGATGGGGGATACGCAGTATTTT.

The genes are TRBV10-3 and TRBJ1-2; 9 bases agree with TRBD1. Per the germline V gene, CDR1 is ENHRY and CDR2 is SYGVKD. There are 16 residues in the CDR3. Unmatched junction bases numbered 8, after V lost 2 bases and J lost 4 bases. CDR3 region: CAISERERTGAYGYTF. CDR3 DNA sequence: TGTGCCATCAGTGAGAGGGAGAGGACAGGGGCCTATGGCTACACCTTC.

The chain is built from TRBV5-1 and TRBJ1-6; TRBD1 matches 8 bases. This CDR3 comprises 16 residues. V lost 4 bases, J lost 2 bases, and 5 bases stayed unmatched. Germline assignment: CDR1 SGHRS and CDR2 YFSETQ. CDR3 protein: CASSRGQATYNSPLHF. In nucleotides, the CDR3 is TGCGCCAGCAGCCGGGGACAGGCTACCTATAATTCACCCCTCCACTTT.

The genes are TRBV7-2 and TRBJ1-1; maybe TRBD1 (6 bases). Trimming cost V 2 bases and J 1 base, with 8 bases left between them. Germline assignment: CDR1 SGHTA and CDR2 FQGNSA. This CDR3 region has 14 residues. The chain's CDR3 is CASSLKQGNTEAFF. The CDR3, as DNA: TGTGCCAGCAGCTTAAAACAGGGGAACACTGAAGCTTTCTTT.

The genes are TRBV7-6 and TRBJ1-5, with D unresolved. Germline CDR1 is SGHVS and CDR2 is FNYEAQ. The CDR3 length is 15 residues. The ends were cut back, 0 bases at V and 7 bases at J, with 13 bases in the middle. CDR3 sequence reads: CASSLAVGREQPQHF. DNA of the CDR3: TGTGCCAGCAGCTTAGCCGTGGGGAGGGAACAGCCCCAGCATTTT.

The chain employs TRBV4-3 and TRBJ1-2; possible D gene TRBD1, 5 bases. Germline V lookup: CDR1 LGHNA, CDR2 YSLEER. The CDR3 has 16 amino acids. The V and J ends lost 0 bases and 2 bases respectively, with 13 bases between them. CDR3 loop: CASSQESWEGNYGYTF. The CDR3 bases are TGCGCCAGCAGCCAAGAGTCATGGGAGGGGAACTATGGCTACACCTTC.

This sequence joins TRBV11-3 and TRBJ1-1; D gene ambiguous. CDR1 is SGHNT and CDR2 is YENEEA in the germline V gene. This CDR3 contains 13 residues. Between the trimmed V and J ends, which lost 5 bases and 3 bases, there was a span of 10 bases. This CDR3 reads CASSPRGDTEAFF. CDR3 nucleotide sequence: TGTGCCAGCAGCCCTCGAGGTGACACTGAAGCTTTCTTT. The variable domain in full, completed from reference TRBV11-3 and TRBJ1-1, reads EAGVVQSPRYKIIEKKQPVAFWCNPISGHNTLYWYLQNLGQGPELLIRYENEEAVDDSQLPKDRFSAERLKGVDSTLKIQPAELGDSAVYLCASSPRGDTEAFFGQGTRLTVV.

The chain is built from TRBV6-2 or TRBV6-3 and TRBJ2-1, with 7 bases identical to TRBD1. The V and J ends lost 6 bases and 7 bases, in that order; junction bases with no gene match: 12. The germline gives CDR1 MNHEY, CDR2 SVGEGT. The CDR3 runs to 15 residues. The CDR3: CASSSSRTGLNEQFF. The CDR3 nucleotides are TGTGCCAGCAGCTCATCCCGGACAGGCCTAAATGAGCAGTTCTTC.

The V call is TRBV2, the J call TRBJ1-6; the D gene is possibly TRBD1 (6 bases). The CDR3 loop spans 14 amino acids. Germline V gene lookup returns CDR1 SNHLY and CDR2 FYNNEI. V was shortened by 2 bases and J by 10 bases, with 12 bases between the two germline ends. The CDR3 bases are TGTGCCAGCAGTGAAAACAGGGAGTTCTCACCCCTCCACTTT. It encodes CASSENREFSPLHF.

This chain links TRBV6-5 with TRBJ2-1, with D possibly matching TRBD2 (5 bases). The CDR3 is 12 residues long. The V gene lost 7 bases and the J gene lost 10 bases, with 14 bases spanning the gap. Germline CDR1 reads MNHEY; CDR2 reads SVGAGI. Written as DNA, the CDR3 is TGTGCCAGCACCCCGTCACGCGGGGAGCAGTTCTTC. This sequence encodes CASTPSRGEQFF.

J is TRBJ2-7 and V is TRBV28; weak D call: TRBD1 (5 bases). The V end lost 10 bases, the J end lost 4 bases, and 17 bases lay between the germline ends. CDR1 MDHEN and CDR2 SYDVKM come from the germline V gene. The CDR3 length is 13 residues. CDR3 sequence (DNA): TGTGCCACCCGGACATATACATTATACGAGCAGTACTTC. Its protein product is CATRTYTLYEQYF.

V usage is TRBV6-5 and J usage is TRBJ2-7; 9 nucleotides agree with TRBD1. The J segment lost 0 bases and the V segment lost 6 bases, leaving 6 bases of the junction unmatched. From germline, CDR1 is MNHEY and CDR2 SVGAGI. This CDR3 region has 15 residues. The CDR3 bases are TGTGCCAGCAGCCGGGACAGGGCGAGCTCCTACGAGCAGTACTTC. It codes for CASSRDRASSYEQYF.

The CDR3 region is CASSDGLALETQYF. In DNA form, the CDR3 reads TGTGCCAGCAGTGATGGGTTAGCCCTCGAGACCCAGTACTTC. This chain connects TRBV2 to TRBJ2-5; D unresolved. Germline V CDR1 and CDR2: SNHLY, FYNNEI. This CDR3 contains 14 residues. Between the trimmed V and J ends, which lost 3 bases and 5 bases, there was a span of 13 bases.

This clone has more than one count but fewer than ten. CDR3 residues: CASSLDRNGQFF. The CDR3 nucleotides read TGTGCCAGCAGCTTAGACAGGAACGGGCAGTTCTTC. This chain uses TRBV7-9 with TRBJ2-1, with TRBD1 as a possible D gene (5 bases). CDR1 and CDR2 (germline): SEHNR, FQNEAQ (reference sequence). Trimming cost V 1 base and J 12 bases, with 10 bases left between them. This CDR3 has 12 residues.

This rearrangement joins TRBV10-3 to TRBJ1-3; tentatively, D is TRBD1 (5 bases). Per germline, CDR1 ENHRY and CDR2 SYGVKD. V lost 4 bases to trimming and J lost 0 bases, with 13 bases between them. The CDR3 loop spans 16 amino acids. CDR3 region: CAISGLGGYSGNTIYF. The CDR3 bases are TGTGCCATCAGTGGGTTGGGGGGATACTCTGGAAACACCATATATTTT.

The chain links TRBV28 to TRBJ2-3; TRBD1 aligns across 8 bases. This CDR3 has 16 amino acids. Germline V gene sequence: CDR1 MDHEN, CDR2 SYDVKM. The J segment lost 2 bases and the V segment lost 5 bases, leaving 9 bases of the junction unmatched. The CDR3 nucleotides are TGTGCCAGCAGTCCACAGGGGGACATAGACACAGATACGCAGTATTTT. It specifies CASSPQGDIDTDTQYF.

The chain employs TRBV10-2 and TRBJ2-4; TRBD1 matches 8 bases. V gave up 5 bases and J gave up 5 bases; unmatched junction bases: 8. The CDR3 totals 15 residues. Germline V gene lookup returns CDR1 WSHSY and CDR2 SAAADI. For the CDR3, the DNA is TGCGCCAGCAGTTTACAGGGGGGTCGGGAAAACATTCAGTACTTC. It yields the protein CASSLQGGRENIQYF.

Written as DNA, the CDR3 is TGTGCCAGCAGTTCACTTGACAGGGTGCAAGAGACCCAGTACTTC. Amino acids: CASSSLDRVQETQYF. The chain employs TRBV28 and TRBJ2-5; 7 nucleotides agree with TRBD1. Germline V lookup: CDR1 MDHEN, CDR2 SYDVKM. Trimming took 4 bases from V and 2 from J; bases not matched to a gene: 7. The CDR3 has 15 amino acids.

The V call is TRBV5-1, the J call TRBJ2-5; 10 bases align to TRBD2. CDR1 and CDR2 from the germline V gene are SGHRS and YFSETQ. Unmatched junction bases numbered 14, after V lost 7 bases and J lost 5 bases. The CDR3 extends over 16 amino acids. CDR3 protein: CASSRNGAGGSETQYF. CDR3 in DNA: TGCGCCAGCTCGAGGAATGGAGCGGGGGGGTCGGAGACCCAGTACTTC.

V usage is TRBV5-6 and J usage is TRBJ2-1, with D possibly matching TRBD2 (6 bases). CDR1 is SGHDT and CDR2 is YYEEEE in the germline V gene. The CDR3 loop spans 14 amino acids. Trimming took off 1 base at V and 11 bases at J, with 16 bases between the two ends. CDR3 loop: CASSLRGSPGKQFF. CDR3 coding DNA: TGTGCCAGCAGCTTGCGGGGGTCACCGGGGAAGCAGTTCTTC.

J is TRBJ1-1 and V is TRBV10-3; 8 bases are a match to TRBD1. Germline CDR1 and CDR2: ENHRY and SYGVKD. V gave up 7 bases and J gave up 4 bases; unmatched junction bases: 5. The CDR3 runs 13 residues. CDR3 DNA: TGTGCCATCATGGTAACAGGGGGCACTGAAGCTTTCTTT. Translated: CAIMVTGGTEAFF.

This chain uses TRBV4-2 with TRBJ1-1, with D tentatively TRBD1 (6 bases). The CDR3 is made up of 15 amino acids. The germline CDR1 and CDR2 sequences are LGHNA and YNFKEQ. Trimming removed 1 base at V and 4 bases at J, with 13 bases between. The CDR3 loop reads CASSQARGLGTEAFF. CDR3 DNA: TGTGCCAGCAGCCAAGCCAGGGGTTTAGGCACTGAAGCTTTCTTT.

The gene calls are TRBV6-6 and TRBJ1-2, with D tentatively TRBD1 (5 bases). V dropped 0 bases and J dropped 4 bases, with 15 bases sitting between them. The CDR3 is 16 residues long. Germline V lookup: CDR1 MNHNY, CDR2 SVGAGI (reference sequence). CDR3 sequence (DNA): TGTGCCAGCAGTTACTCGGGGCAGGTACGAGCCTATGGCTACACCTTC. It specifies CASSYSGQVRAYGYTF.

The rearrangement joins TRBV12-5 to TRBJ2-5, with 9 bases identical to TRBD2. From germline, CDR1 is LGHNT and CDR2 FRNRAP. Trimming removed 2 bases from V and 5 bases from J; junction bases left unmatched: 3. The CDR3 is made up of 14 amino acids. The CDR3 loop reads CASGLSGGRETQYF. The CDR3 nucleotides are TGTGCTAGTGGTTTGAGCGGGGGGAGGGAGACCCAGTACTTC.

The rearrangement links TRBV15 to TRBJ1-2, with 8 bases that match TRBD1. From germline, CDR1 is LNHNV and CDR2 YYDKDF (reference sequence). V gave up 0 bases and J gave up 8 bases; unmatched junction bases: 8. There are 15 residues in the CDR3. This CDR3 is CATSRDRGQGGGYTF. CDR3 nucleotide sequence: TGTGCCACCAGCAGAGATCGAGGACAGGGCGGGGGCTACACCTTC.

As concerns this clone: Other nucleotide sequences in the sample specify the same CDR3. The rearrangement joins TRBV5-1 to TRBJ1-3; possibly TRBD1 for D (5 bases). The CDR3 covers 14 residues. The V end lost 0 bases, the J end lost 1 base, and 5 bases lay between the germline ends. The germline V gene has CDR1 SGHRS and CDR2 YFSETQ. The CDR3 bases are TGCGCCAGCAGCTTGGGACAGTCTGGAAACACCATATATTTT. Protein product: CASSLGQSGNTIYF.

V usage is TRBV3-1 (or the pseudogene TRBV3-2) and J usage is TRBJ1-5, with a tentative D call TRBD1 (6 bases). The CDR3 is made up of 15 amino acids. Germline CDR1 and CDR2: LGHDT and YNNKEL (reference sequence). Trimming removed 5 bases from V and 6 bases from J, with 17 bases in between. The CDR3 nucleotides are TGTGCCAGCAGCGAGAGGGGGGGCGCTACTCAGCCCCAGCATTTT. Translating gives CASSERGGATQPQHF.